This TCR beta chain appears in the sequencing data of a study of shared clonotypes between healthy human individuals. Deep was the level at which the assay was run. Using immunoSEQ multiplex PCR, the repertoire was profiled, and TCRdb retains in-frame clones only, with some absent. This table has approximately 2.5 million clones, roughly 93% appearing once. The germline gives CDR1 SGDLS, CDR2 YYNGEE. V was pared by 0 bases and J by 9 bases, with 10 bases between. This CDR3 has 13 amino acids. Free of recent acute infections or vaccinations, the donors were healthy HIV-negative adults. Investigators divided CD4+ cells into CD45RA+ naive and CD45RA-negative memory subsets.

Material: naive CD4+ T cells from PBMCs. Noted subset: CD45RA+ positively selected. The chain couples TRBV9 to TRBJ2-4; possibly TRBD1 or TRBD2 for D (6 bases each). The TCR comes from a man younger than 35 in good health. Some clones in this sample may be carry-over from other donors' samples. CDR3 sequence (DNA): TGTGCCAGCAGCGTAGGGACAGCGGGCATTCAGTACTTC. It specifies CASSVGTAGIQYF.